This passage covers 16 T cell receptor beta chains from one sample sequenced in a study of OX40 agonist ivuxolimab in advanced cancers. The assay was immunoSEQ multiplex PCR, and TCRdb's table has in-frame clones only and misses some. The repertoire holds 86,000 or so clones, about 91% seen once, with 2.8% in the top ten. The sample was CD4+ or CD8+ T cells sorted from blood, taken in a trial of the OX40 agonist ivuxolimab. Receptors originate from an adult with an advanced solid tumor such as melanoma, head and neck, liver or kidney cancer.

V gene TRBV18 combines with J gene TRBJ2-5; 8 bases line up with TRBD1. The J call is in doubt because the DNA end fits TRBJ2-7 better. Looked up from germline, CDR1 is KGHSH and CDR2 is LQKENI. This CDR3 is built from 13 residues. The CDR3 DNA follows: TGTGCCAGCTCCCCATCGGACAGGGTCGAGCAGTACTTC. Encoded protein: CASSPSDRVEQYF.

This rearrangement joins TRBV19 to TRBJ1-1, with TRBD1 as a possible D gene (6 bases). Per the germline V gene, CDR1 is LNHDA and CDR2 is SQIVND (reference sequence). V gave up 1 base and J gave up 3 bases, with 9 bases separating them. The CDR3 is 14 amino acids. Written as DNA, the CDR3 is TGTGCCAGTAGTATAGGAGCAGGGGACACTGAAGCTTTCTTT. Translating gives CASSIGAGDTEAFF.

The sample holds one count of this clone. The chain employs TRBV30 and TRBJ1-2; tentative D call: TRBD1 (5 bases). The CDR3 runs 12 residues. V was shortened by 8 bases and J by 3 bases, with 13 bases between the two germline ends. Looked up from germline, CDR1 is GTSNPN and CDR2 is SVGIG (reference sequence). DNA of the CDR3: TGTGCCGGATCAGGGAATTACTATGGCTACACCTTC. This translates into CAGSGNYYGYTF.

The CDR3 protein is CASSLDGGLSDEQYF. In DNA, the CDR3 is TGTGCCAGCAGCTTAGACGGGGGCCTATCGGACGAGCAGTACTTC. The V call is TRBV7-2, the J call TRBJ2-7; D possibly matches TRBD1 or TRBD2 (6 bases each). Germline V CDR1 and CDR2: SGHTA, FQGNSA. The CDR3 has 15 residues. V was trimmed by 1 base and J by 5 bases, leaving 15 bases between them.

V gene TRBV18 combines with J gene TRBJ2-6; no firm D call. Trimming took 3 bases from V and 0 from J, leaving 9 bases between them. The CDR3 consists of 16 residues. Germline-derived CDR1 and CDR2 are KGHSH and LQKENI. This chain's CDR3 is CASSPFPGSGANVLTF. CDR3 sequence (DNA): TGTGCCAGCTCACCTTTCCCGGGCTCTGGGGCCAACGTCCTGACTTTC.

This CDR3 reads CASSTPIPGRQPQHF. DNA for the CDR3: TGTGCCAGCAGTACCCCTATCCCAGGGAGGCAGCCCCAGCATTTT. The V and J genes are TRBV28 and TRBJ1-5, with D possibly being TRBD1 (5 bases). Per the germline V gene, CDR1 is MDHEN and CDR2 is SYDVKM. The V gene lost 5 bases and the J gene lost 7 bases, with 18 bases spanning the gap. The CDR3 has 15 amino acids.

The rearrangement uses TRBV5-6 and TRBJ1-3, with a weak D call TRBD1 (5 bases). The CDR3 is made up of 15 amino acids. The V end was cut by 0 bases, the J end by 4 bases, with 11 bases between. Germline CDR1 is SGHDT and CDR2 is YYEEEE. CDR3 nucleotide sequence: TGTGCCAGCAGCTTGGCGCCAGGGAACGGAAACACCATATATTTT. Translation gives CASSLAPGNGNTIYF. The full variable domain, completed using reference TRBV5-6 and TRBJ1-3, is DAGVTQSPTHLIKTRGQQVTLRCSPKSGHDTVSWYQQALGQGPQFIFQYYEEEERQRGNFPDRFSGHQFPNYSSELNVNALLLGDSALYLCASSLAPGNGNTIYFGEGSWLTVV.

The chain links TRBV18 to TRBJ2-3; 13 nucleotides line up with TRBD2. Germline CDR1 and CDR2: KGHSH and LQKENI. Unmatched junction bases numbered 6, after V lost 3 bases and J lost 6 bases. The CDR3 spans 16 residues. CDR3 residues: CASSPFPGLAGDTQYF. DNA for the CDR3: TGTGCCAGCTCACCGTTTCCGGGACTAGCGGGGGATACGCAGTATTTT.

The chain joins TRBV5-1 to TRBJ1-3; no reliable D call. This CDR3 spans 16 amino acids. Germline CDR1 and CDR2: SGHRS and YFSETQ. Trimming cost V 3 bases and J 0 bases, with 13 bases left between them. This CDR3 is CASSSELLLSGNTIYF. The CDR3 nucleotides read TGCGCCAGCAGCTCAGAACTCCTACTCTCTGGAAACACCATATATTTT.

The genes are TRBV9 and TRBJ2-3; 9 nucleotides match TRBD2. This CDR3 contains 16 residues. V shed 0 bases, J shed 5 bases, and the junction held 7 bases outside the gene matches. Looked up from germline, CDR1 is SGDLS and CDR2 is YYNGEE. CDR3 protein: CASSVGGAGGEDTQYF. The CDR3, as DNA: TGTGCCAGCAGCGTAGGAGGAGCGGGGGGAGAAGATACGCAGTATTTT.

The CDR3 protein is CASSVLEMNTEAFF. The CDR3 nucleotides read TGTGCCAGCAGTGTCCTGGAGATGAACACTGAAGCTTTCTTT. V and J are TRBV2 and TRBJ1-1; D gene unclear. Looked up from germline, CDR1 is SNHLY and CDR2 is FYNNEI. CDR3 length: 14 amino acids. Trimming stripped 4 bases from V and 0 bases from J, with 9 bases between.

The count of this clone is one. The chain combines TRBV2 with TRBJ1-1, with 7 bases identical to TRBD1. The trim removed 7 bases at V and 0 bases at J, leaving 5 bases unmatched. The CDR3 contains 14 residues. Looked up from germline, CDR1 is SNHLY and CDR2 is FYNNEI. The CDR3 nucleotides read TGTGCCAGCAAGGGACAGACGATGAACACTGAAGCTTTCTTT. Its translation is CASKGQTMNTEAFF.

This rearrangement joins TRBV18 to TRBJ2-7; the D is unclear. The germline V gene has CDR1 KGHSH and CDR2 LQKENI. Trimming left V 4 bases short and J 4 bases short, with 8 bases between. The CDR3 runs 12 residues. Written as DNA, the CDR3 is TGTGCCAGCTCACGGGATCTATACGAGCAGTACTTC. Its translation is CASSRDLYEQYF.

The genes are TRBV30 and TRBJ1-3, with 7 bases that match TRBD1. Germline lookup yields CDR1 GTSNPN and CDR2 SVGIG (reference sequence). The V segment lost 5 bases and the J segment 0 bases; nucleotides outside the gene matches: 7. The CDR3 contains 15 residues. The DNA of the CDR3 is TGTGCCTGGCAGGGGGATTGGGCCTCTGGAAACACCATATATTTT. This translates into CAWQGDWASGNTIYF.

The rearrangement joins TRBV27 to TRBJ1-1; TRBD1 might be the D (6 bases). The CDR3 spans 14 residues. The germline gives CDR1 MNHEY, CDR2 SMNVEV (reference sequence). Trimming removed 3 bases at V and 11 bases at J, with 19 bases between. CDR3 region: CASSFRPQGIGAFF. The CDR3, as DNA: TGTGCCAGCAGTTTCCGCCCCCAGGGGATAGGGGCTTTCTTT.

The chain uses TRBV6-5 and TRBJ2-7; D not resolved. Per germline, CDR1 MNHEY and CDR2 SVGAGI. Trimming pared 5 bases from V and 8 bases from J, leaving 10 bases between. This CDR3 spans 11 amino acids. CDR3 sequence: CASSPMLKQYF. CDR3 nucleotides: TGTGCCAGCAGTCCAATGCTGAAGCAGTACTTC.